The T cell receptor beta chain described here comes from a study of T-cell reconstitution after alpha-beta-depleted transplantation in children. Study-wide results and caveats: Counts and diversity of T cells one year after transplant came mostly from newly produced T cells.

Trimming took 2 bases from V and 5 from J; bases not matched to a gene: 8. The CDR3 is 14 amino acids. CDR1 and CDR2 (germline): SQVTM, ANQGSEA. This clonotype has only a few counts. The antigen is undetermined. Construction of the TCRbeta library involved unique molecular identifiers. TCRdb ran MiXCR on the PCR reads and lists one entry per CDR3 protein. The data hold 600,000 to 700,000 distinct CDR3 sequences, with around 13% observed a single time. The material sequenced was PBMCs, taken before TCRalphabeta/CD19-depleted stem cell transplant. The clonotype comes from a girl aged 2-10 years with congenital amegakaryocytic thrombocytopenia, due to receive a stem cell transplant. The rearrangement links TRBV29-1 to TRBJ2-5, with 7 bases aligning to TRBD1. The CDR3 spells CSVERRGFQETQYF. The CDR3 nucleotides are TGCAGCGTTGAACGCAGGGGGTTCCAGGAGACCCAGTACTTC. Combining the CDR3 with reference TRBV29-1 and TRBJ2-5 gives the whole variable domain SAVISQKPSRDICQRGTSLTIQCQVDSQVTMMFWYRQQPGQSLTLIATANQGSEATYESGFVIDKFPISRPNLTFSTLTVSNMSPEDSSIYLCSVERRGFQETQYFGPGTRLLVL.